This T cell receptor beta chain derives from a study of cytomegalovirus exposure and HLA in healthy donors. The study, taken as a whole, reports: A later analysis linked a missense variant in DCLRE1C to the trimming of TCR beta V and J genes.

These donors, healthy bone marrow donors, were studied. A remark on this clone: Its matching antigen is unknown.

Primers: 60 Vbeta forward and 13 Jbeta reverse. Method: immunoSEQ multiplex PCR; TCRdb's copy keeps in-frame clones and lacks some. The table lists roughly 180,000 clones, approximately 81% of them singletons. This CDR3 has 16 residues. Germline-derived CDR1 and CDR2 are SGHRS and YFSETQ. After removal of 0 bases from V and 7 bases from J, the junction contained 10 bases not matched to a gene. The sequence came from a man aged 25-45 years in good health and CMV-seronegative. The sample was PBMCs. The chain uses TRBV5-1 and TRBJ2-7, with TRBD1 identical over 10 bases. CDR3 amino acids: CASSLGDRGEVAEQYF. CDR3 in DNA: TGCGCCAGCAGCTTGGGGGACAGGGGAGAGGTGGCAGAGCAGTACTTC.